This T cell receptor (beta chain) emerged from a study of early T cells in non-severe SARS-CoV-2 infection (dated by TCRdb to 2020 to 2023). About the investigation overall: Because TCR sequencing was done on bulk RNA from unsorted whole blood, the alpha and beta chains could not be paired.

Concerning this clonotype itself: No antigen is known for it. No much larger clone is present one base from it, and per-base qualities are unavailable.

Library preparation employed 5' RACE. Sequencer: NextSeq 500. In the TCR library protocol, unique molecular identifiers were attached to individual cDNA molecules to correct for PCR bias and sequencing error. Both TCR alpha and beta chains were sequenced, and tight co-correlation was observed between alpha and beta sequence abundances in each sample. The original pipeline was this. Decombinator V4 was used to annotate the V gene, J gene and CDR3 of the TCR sequences. TCRs were defined as expanded if a significant change between any two time points was detected under a Poisson model with p below 0.0001. TCR abundances were normalised to the total number of TCRs sequenced per sample and expressed as counts per million. VDJdb, accessed 1 November 2021, was searched for CMV, EBV and SARS-CoV-2 annotated TCRs, with TCRs annotated for multiple antigens excluded. TCRdb handled the public reads itself, with Q25 trimming in fastp and clone calling in MiXCR, and kept productive beta chains. CDR3 protein duplicates are merged, each entry listing the most common genes and DNA. The V and J calls and clone size come from TCRdb's table, not from the authors' own analysis. The sample table holds tens of thousands of distinct CDR3 sequences, of which roughly 15% were seen once. Under 0.75% of the sample is in the top ten clones.

The study was a case-control design nested within a healthcare worker cohort in London, UK, with weekly nasopharyngeal swab PCR tests and blood sampling. Healthcare workers were enrolled in the week of the UK lockdown, from 23 to 31 March 2020, and were followed every week for up to roughly 15 weeks. The paper as a whole reports these results and caveats: Matching against VDJdb was skewed toward anti-spike CD8 responses, likely underestimated virus-specific expansions, and missed private and CD4 specificities.

Input material: whole blood. The source is an adult who was a healthcare worker with PCR-confirmed SARS-CoV-2 infection or an uninfected control (not recorded which).

Here is the DNA: TGTGCCAGCAGCTCTAGGGGTCTGGGGAACACTGAAGCTTTCTTT. Its protein product is CASSSRGLGNTEAFF. In this chain, TRBV11-1 is recombined with TRBJ1-1; the D gene is possibly TRBD1, with 5 bases matching. CDR3 length: 15 amino acids, cysteine to phenylalanine. Only the CDR3 portion is preserved as DNA: 45 bases, with reading frame beginning at the first base. Trimming removed 4 bases from V and 1 base from J, leaving 13 bases between the germline ends. According to the germline V gene (reference sequence), CDR1 reads SGHAT and CDR2 reads FQDESV.